This T cell receptor beta chain was recovered during a study of cytotoxic CD8 clonotypes in ibrutinib-treated CLL. Study context: Investigators collected response samples after a median about twelve months of treatment, range 6 to 36.

The data were produced by immunoSEQ multiplex PCR, yet TCRdb's version contains in-frame clones alone and is incomplete. The table includes just over 200,000 clones, about 75% detected once. General study results and limits: Clonality climbed at ibrutinib response, then dropped toward baseline at progression. Different sampling times were used for sustained-remission and progressing patients.

There are 16 residues in the CDR3. Trimming removed 2 bases from V and 1 base from J, with 13 bases in between. Germline V lookup: CDR1 MDHEN, CDR2 SYDVKM. Notes on this clone: Its antigen is as yet unknown.

About 1.9 micrograms of genomic DNA (from cryopreserved PBMCs) were used for TCR beta libraries. This specimen consisted of PBMCs, obtained after 12 months of ibrutinib treatment. The receptor's source is a human donor with chronic lymphocytic leukemia. This sequence joins TRBV28 and TRBJ2-3, with D possibly TRBD2 on 6 matching bases. The CDR3 is CASSLNGASGTDTQYF. The CDR3, as DNA: TGTGCCAGCAGTTTAAACGGGGCTAGCGGCACAGATACGCAGTATTTT.